These T cell receptor beta chains were read from a single sample in a study of human T cells and chemical hapten exposure. Each CDR3 protein is one row after TCRdb ran MiXCR on the RACE reads. The sample lists roughly 100,000 distinct CDR3 sequences; roughly 9.1% were seen once. The material sequenced was whole blood, taken in connection with sensitization to the hapten diphenylcyclopropenone (DPC). The source of these receptors is a woman aged 40 to 50 with alopecia areata. Some clones in this sample may be carry-over from other donors' samples. CDR3s include the opening cysteine and the closing phenylalanine or tryptophan. D genes are given only for firm matches. The size field is filled for only some rows; it gives once, few, many or a size class.

cdr3_aa cdr3_nt v_call d_call cdr3_length clone_size j_call
CASSQHTGYNEQFF TGTGCCAGCAGTCAACACACAGGGTACAATGAGCAGTTCTTC TRBV12-3/TRBV12-4 . 14 . TRBJ2-1
CASSLARWTLEVQRNTIYF TGTGCCAGCAGCCTAGCCCGCTGGACCCTGGAGGTACAGAGAAACACCATATATTTT TRBV28 . 19 . TRBJ1-3
CASSSQGSSGVIYNEQFF TGTGCCAGTTCCTCCCAAGGGTCTAGCGGGGTTATATACAATGAGCAGTTCTTC TRBV19 TRBD2 18 many TRBJ2-1
CSVEGGAGTGELFF TGCAGCGTTGAAGGCGGGGCTGGGACCGGGGAGCTGTTTTTT TRBV29-1 . 14 few TRBJ2-2
CATHGAGGQETQYF TGTGCCACCCACGGAGCGGGGGGCCAAGAGACCCAGTACTTC TRBV3-1 TRBD2 14 many TRBJ2-5
CDSSQVFGYEQYF TGTGACAGCAGCCAAGTCTTCGGCTACGAGCAGTACTTC TRBV7-2 . 13 . TRBJ2-7
CASSSAGAGSDTQYF TGTGCCAGCAGCTCAGCAGGGGCGGGATCAGATACGCAGTATTTT TRBV11-2 . 15 few TRBJ2-3
CASSYPGRGSETQYF TGTGCCAGCAGTTACCCGGGTCGGGGCTCGGAGACCCAGTACTTC TRBV6-2/TRBV6-3 . 15 many TRBJ2-5
CASSQSGQPQHF TGTGCCAGCAGCCAATCGGGACAGCCCCAGCATTTT TRBV3-1 . 12 many TRBJ1-5
CSTPGHPYSNQPQHF TGCAGTACGCCGGGACACCCATATAGCAATCAGCCCCAGCATTTT TRBV20-1 . 15 many TRBJ1-5
CASSPRTGYRGEQYF TGTGCCAGCAGCCCCCGGACAGGGTACCGGGGCGAGCAGTACTTC TRBV3-1 TRBD1 15 . TRBJ2-7
CSARDQSFVYGYTF TGCAGTGCTAGAGATCAGAGCTTTGTCTATGGCTACACCTTC TRBV20-1 . 14 . TRBJ1-2
CASSLGEEDTEAFF TGTGCCAGCAGTTTAGGGGAGGAGGACACTGAAGCTTTCTTT TRBV12-3/TRBV12-4 . 14 many TRBJ1-1
CSARARGLGELFF TGCAGTGCTAGAGCTCGGGGGCTCGGGGAGCTGTTTTTT TRBV20-1 . 13 few TRBJ2-2
CASSLGLAGELFF TGTGCCAGCAGCTTGGGTCTGGCCGGGGAGCTGTTTTTT TRBV11-2 . 13 few TRBJ2-2
CASSLTGGGTEAFF TGTGCCAGCAGCTTAACTGGGGGCGGCACTGAAGCTTTCTTT TRBV7-3 . 14 few TRBJ1-1
CASSFSPGMGNSPLHF TGTGCCAGCAGCTTCAGTCCAGGGATGGGAAATTCACCCCTCCACTTT TRBV5-5 . 16 . TRBJ1-6
CASSRGQGGEKLFF TGCGCCAGCAGCCGTGGACAGGGTGGAGAAAAACTGTTTTTT TRBV5-1 TRBD1 14 many TRBJ1-4
CASSPVAGGPPDTQYF TGTGCCAGCAGCCCCGTCGCGGGGGGGCCCCCAGATACGCAGTATTTT TRBV4-2 TRBD2 16 . TRBJ2-3
CASSSDFQETQYF TGTGCCAGCAGCTCCGACTTTCAAGAGACCCAGTACTTC TRBV7-2 . 13 few TRBJ2-5
CATWGGLATNEKLFF TGTGCCACTTGGGGGGGACTTGCAACTAATGAAAAACTGTTTTTT TRBV10-3 . 15 many TRBJ1-4
CSAREFGPSYF TGCAGTGCTAGAGAATTCGGGCCCTCTTATTTT TRBV20-1 . 11 few TRBJ1-3
CASSLNRDRGLYEQYF TGTGCCAGCAGCCTGAACCGGGACAGGGGGCTTTACGAGCAGTACTTC TRBV11-2 TRBD1 16 few TRBJ2-7
CASSYETNTGELFF TGTGCCAGTAGTTACGAAACGAACACCGGGGAGCTGTTTTTT TRBV19 . 14 many TRBJ2-2